The 13 T cell receptor beta chains presented below share a single source sample, sequenced in a study of T cell responses to AZD1222 COVID-19 vaccine. Data came from immunoSEQ multiplex PCR; TCRdb stores just in-frame clones and leaves some out. The profile shows about 42,000 clones, roughly 83% of them singletons. This specimen consisted of peripheral blood, obtained 28 days after the second AZD1222 dose. These receptors were obtained from an adult who received the AZD1222 COVID-19 vaccine.

The chain links TRBV7-2 to TRBJ2-7; a weak D match, TRBD2 (6 bases). V lost 0 bases and J lost 6, with 24 bases in between. The germline V gene has CDR1 SGHTA and CDR2 FQGNSA. The CDR3 contains 18 residues. The CDR3 protein is CASSLAPTSSGWNGEQYF. DNA for the CDR3: TGTGCCAGCAGCTTAGCACCGACTAGTTCGGGATGGAATGGCGAGCAGTACTTC. Full variable domain (outside the CDR3, taken from reference TRBV7-2 and TRBJ2-7): GAGVSQSPSNKVTEKGKDVELRCDPISGHTALYWYRQSLGQGLEFLIYFQGNSAPDKSGLPSDRFSAERTGGSVSTLTIQRTQQEDSAVYLCASSLAPTSSGWNGEQYFGPGTRLTVT.

The chain combines TRBV15 with TRBJ1-1, with 7 bases identical to TRBD1. V lost 1 base, J lost 6 bases, and 14 bases stayed unmatched. Germline lookup yields CDR1 LNHNV and CDR2 YYDKDF (reference sequence). CDR3 length equals 17 residues. The CDR3 reads CATSRGTGDITSSEAFF. The CDR3 nucleotides read TGTGCCACCAGCAGAGGGACAGGAGATATAACTTCATCTGAAGCTTTCTTT.

J is TRBJ2-1 and V is TRBV5-1; 7 bases are a match to TRBD2. The CDR3 has 13 residues. The V and J ends lost 2 bases and 9 bases, in that order; junction bases with no gene match: 5. Germline V gene data show CDR1 as SGHRS and CDR2 as YFSETQ. CDR3 DNA sequence: TGCGCCAGCAGCTTTGGGAGGGTCCTTGAGCAGTTCTTC. Translation: CASSFGRVLEQFF. The whole variable domain, filled in from reference TRBV5-1 and TRBJ2-1, reads KAGVTQTPRYLIKTRGQQVTLSCSPISGHRSVSWYQQTPGQGLQFLFEYFSETQRNKGNFPGRFSGRQFSNSRSEMNVSTLELGDSALYLCASSFGRVLEQFFGPGTRLTVL.

The rearrangement joins TRBV4-2 to TRBJ2-1; 8 bases are shared with TRBD1. Germline CDR1 reads LGHNA; CDR2 reads YNFKEQ. The junction had 8 bases not matched to a gene; V was cut back by 0 bases and J by 4 bases. This CDR3 has 17 amino acids. The CDR3 loop is CASSQERGRGPYNEQFF. The CDR3 DNA reads TGTGCCAGCAGCCAAGAAAGAGGCAGGGGGCCTTACAATGAGCAGTTCTTC.

This rearrangement joins TRBV6-1 to TRBJ1-2; TRBD1 matches at 7 bases. Trimming cost V 3 bases and J 4 bases; bases outside gene matches: 8. Germline CDR1 and CDR2: MNHNS and SASEGT. The CDR3 length is 15 residues. The chain's CDR3 is CASSDRRGRGYGYTF. CDR3 nucleotides: TGTGCCAGCAGTGATCGAAGGGGGCGCGGCTATGGCTACACCTTC.

The chain is built from TRBV6-5 and TRBJ2-6; D not certain. Per the germline V gene, CDR1 is MNHEY and CDR2 is SVGAGI. Trimming took off 2 bases at V and 0 bases at J, with 8 bases between the two ends. This CDR3 is 16 amino acids long. The CDR3 is CASSYQVTSGANVLTF. The CDR3 region has the DNA TGTGCCAGCAGTTACCAAGTTACCTCTGGGGCCAACGTCCTGACTTTC.

The V gene is TRBV6-1, the J gene TRBJ2-3; 10 nucleotides align to TRBD2. This CDR3 is 18 amino acids long. CDR1 and CDR2 from the germline V gene are MNHNS and SASEGT. The V segment lost 4 bases and the J segment 2 bases; nucleotides outside the gene matches: 12. CDR3 sequence (DNA): TGTGCCAGCAGTGGCCAGGTTCAACTAGCGGGACACACAGATACGCAGTATTTT. This encodes CASSGQVQLAGHTDTQYF.

The chain employs TRBV6-5 and TRBJ1-2, with TRBD1 as a possible D gene (6 bases). This CDR3 has 12 residues. The V gene lost 7 bases and the J gene lost 4 bases, with 10 bases spanning the gap. Germline CDR1 MNHEY, CDR2 SVGAGI. The CDR3: CASMQDSYGYTF. The CDR3 DNA is TGTGCCAGCATGCAGGACAGCTATGGCTACACCTTC.

The chain employs TRBV18 and TRBJ2-1, with 7 bases lining up with TRBD1. CDR1 KGHSH and CDR2 LQKENI come from the germline V gene. This CDR3 region has 16 residues. Trimming at V came to 0 bases and at J to 3 bases, leaving 5 bases not matched to a gene. CDR3 region: CASSPPGQQIYNEQFF. DNA of the CDR3: TGTGCCAGCTCACCACCGGGACAGCAGATCTACAATGAGCAGTTCTTC.

The chain recombines TRBV18 with TRBJ2-3, with TRBD1 matching over 7 bases. Per the germline V gene, CDR1 is KGHSH and CDR2 is LQKENI. With V trimmed by 6 bases and J by 0 bases, 12 bases remained unmatched. This CDR3 spans 17 amino acids. CDR3 sequence reads: CASSRPTGSTSTDTQYF. The CDR3 nucleotides read TGTGCCAGCTCGCGCCCGACAGGGTCGACTAGCACAGATACGCAGTATTTT.

This clone appeared a single time. The V gene is TRBV11-2, the J gene TRBJ2-2; 7 bases match TRBD1. The V segment lost 1 base and the J segment 0 bases; nucleotides outside the gene matches: 8. The CDR3 runs to 18 residues. In germline, CDR1 is SGHAT, CDR2 FQNNGV. Here the CDR3 reads CASSLVLWDRANTGELFF. The CDR3 nucleotides read TGTGCCAGCAGCTTAGTACTTTGGGACAGAGCGAACACCGGGGAGCTGTTTTTT.

This chain connects TRBV25-1 to TRBJ1-2; 7 bases agree with TRBD1. Trimming at V came to 0 bases and at J to 8 bases, leaving 12 bases not matched to a gene. Per germline, CDR1 MGHDK and CDR2 SYGVNS. CDR3 length equals 16 residues. The CDR3 loop reads CASSEYYSTGFRGYTF. Here the CDR3 DNA reads TGTGCCAGCAGTGAATATTATTCGACAGGGTTTAGGGGCTACACCTTC.

This chain connects TRBV7-9 to TRBJ1-5; no firm D call. Trimming left V 1 base short and J 9 bases short, with 10 bases between. The CDR3 length is 13 residues. From germline, CDR1 is SEHNR and CDR2 FQNEAQ (reference sequence). Written as DNA, the CDR3 is TGTGCCAGCAGCTTAGGAGGACGAAGGCCCCAGCATTTT. It translates to CASSLGGRRPQHF.